This T cell receptor (beta chain) came from a study of T cell responses to AZD1222 COVID-19 vaccine. Clones were sequenced by immunoSEQ multiplex PCR, and TCRdb holds only the in-frame ones, with some missing. The sample consists of approximately 120,000 clones, 70% to 90% of them appearing once. Sequenced material: peripheral blood, taken 28 days after the second AZD1222 dose. The clonotype comes from an adult who received the AZD1222 COVID-19 vaccine.

The CDR3 spells CASNRGGEVEGELFF. The CDR3 coding sequence is TGTGCCAGCAACCGAGGGGGAGAGGTAGAGGGGGAGCTGTTTTTT. The V call is TRBV5-4, the J call TRBJ2-2; D might be TRBD1 (6 bases). Trimming took 6 bases from V and 8 from J, leaving 20 bases between them. The CDR3 is 15 amino acids. Germline V gives CDR1 SGHNT, CDR2 YYREEE (reference sequence).